This T cell receptor beta chain was identified during a study of cytomegalovirus exposure and HLA in healthy donors. Study-wide results and caveats: It emerged from a later analysis that several of the most significant clusters appeared to be linked to common viral pathogens. Most of the TCR beta V segments (in an earlier analysis) were productive either about 87% or about 30% of the time.

PCR used 60 Vbeta primers and 13 Jbeta primers. The assay was immunoSEQ multiplex PCR, and TCRdb's table has in-frame clones only and misses some. The sample records under 150,000 clones, 50% to 65% being singletons. On this clone itself: Its antigen is not known.

The V end was cut by 6 bases, the J end by 4 bases, with 12 bases between. The CDR3 covers 14 residues. Germline CDR1 and CDR2: SNHLY and FYNNEI. Sequenced sample: PBMCs. The V and J genes are TRBV2 and TRBJ1-4, with a weak D call TRBD1 (5 bases). The clonotype comes from a man aged 40-55 years in good health and CMV-seropositive. The CDR3 reads CASRLRDFNEKLFF. The CDR3 DNA reads as TGTGCCAGCAGACTCAGGGACTTTAATGAAAAACTGTTTTTT.